This T cell receptor beta chain was profiled in a study of beta chain features in type 1 diabetes. Study conclusions and caveats: The cDNA sequencing approach could over-represent high-TCR-expressing cells. All four CD4+ subsets of Type 1 diabetes patients contained TCRB CDR3s that were moderately but significantly shorter.

Of the isolated RNA, all was reverse transcribed, and so the sequenced material was expressed TCRB transcripts. Clones were read by immunoSEQ multiplex PCR, and TCRdb kept only the in-frame ones, dropping some. Among around 450,000 clones, over 10% were seen once, and the ten largest hold over 0.035%. CD4+ naive, central memory, regulatory and stem cell-like memory subsets were isolated by sorting on CD45RO/CCR7/CD25/CD127/CD95/CD27. There are 13 residues in the CDR3. V shed 2 bases and J shed 9 bases, with 10 bases lying between them. Per germline, CDR1 MDHEN and CDR2 SYDVKM. The table lists this clone with a few counts. Its matching antigen is unknown.

The receptor was derived from a woman between 18 and 29 years old in good health. J is TRBJ2-2 and V is TRBV28; D is undetermined. What was sequenced was naive CD4+ T cells from blood. In DNA, the CDR3 is TGTGCCAGCAGTTTAGGCGTCATCAGGGAGCTGTTTTTT. Its translation is CASSLGVIRELFF.